The next 16 T cell receptor beta chains were all read from a single sample in a study of CXCR3-negative and CXCR3-positive naive CD8 T cells. Overall study results and limits: CXCR3-expressing naive cells carried TRB CDR3s more hydrophobic than those of CXCR3-negative naive cells.

Libraries were UMI-labeled 5' RACE TRB cDNA. Following a re-call of the 5' RACE reads, TCRdb has one entry per CDR3 protein and lacks DNA. This sample contains approximately 8,400 distinct CDR3 sequences. Their antigen targets remain unknown. Sequences were obtained from naive CXCR3+ CD8+ T cells from blood. As to subset: CD45RO-CCR7+CD27+CD95- naive CD8+ T cells expressing CXCR3 (TNR3+). These receptors were taken from a human donor in good health. Some clones in this sample may be carry-over from other donors' samples.

According to its frequency, this clonotype is medium-sized (0.01 to 0.1%). This rearrangement joins TRBV29-1 to TRBJ2-6; the TCRdb D gene call, TRBD1, has no DNA to confirm it. Per germline, CDR1 SQVTM and CDR2 ANQGSEA. The CDR3 is 13 amino acids. The CDR3 sequence: CSVSGSGANVLTF. The variable domain in full, completed from reference TRBV29-1 and TRBJ2-6, reads SAVISQKPSRDICQRGTSLTIQCQVDSQVTMMFWYRQQPGQSLTLIATANQGSEATYESGFVIDKFPISRPNLTFSTLTVSNMSPEDSSIYLCSVSGSGANVLTFGAGSRLTVL.

The chain's CDR3 is CATSGGTYEQYF. V is TRBV15 and J is TRBJ2-7. CDR3 length: 12 amino acids. The V gene's germline CDR1 is LNHNV and CDR2 YYDKDF (reference sequence).

V usage is TRBV5-6 and J usage is TRBJ1-1. CDR3 length: 16 amino acids. Germline-derived CDR1 and CDR2 are SGHDT and YYEEEE. The CDR3 protein is CASSPYESLADTEAFF.

This clonotype is labeled medium-sized based on frequency. The chain joins TRBV5-1 to TRBJ2-1; TCRdb's D gene call, TRBD1, goes unchecked for lack of DNA. Germline assignment: CDR1 SGHRS and CDR2 YFSETQ. The CDR3 has 16 amino acids. The CDR3 spells CASSQGVPLKDNEQFF.

Its frequency marks this clonotype as medium-sized. The chain couples TRBV25-1 to TRBJ1-4; TCRdb names TRBD1, which stays unverified in the absence of DNA. Germline V CDR1 and CDR2: MGHDK, SYGVNS. The CDR3 sequence is 14 residues long. The CDR3 protein is CASSLGGWGEKLFF.

This clonotype counts as medium-sized by frequency. This sequence joins TRBV29-1 and TRBJ2-2; no DNA is available, so the TRBD1 call from TCRdb remains unchecked. The germline V gene has CDR1 SQVTM and CDR2 ANQGSEA. The CDR3 is 12 residues long. CDR3: CSAKAGAGELFF.

This clonotype is identified as medium-sized (0.01 to 0.1%) from frequency. This chain joins TRBV5-1 and TRBJ2-1; TCRdb names TRBD2, which stays unverified in the absence of DNA. The CDR3 runs to 15 residues. Germline CDR1 and CDR2: SGHRS and YFSETQ. CDR3 residues: CASSLLGSGSDEQFF.

The chain combines TRBV5-6 with TRBJ2-7. Germline-derived CDR1 and CDR2 are SGHDT and YYEEEE. The CDR3 is made up of 14 amino acids. CDR3 sequence reads: CASSLDRDPYEQYF.

V and J are TRBV6-2 or TRBV6-3 and TRBJ2-7; TCRdb indicates TRBD1, and absent DNA this call remains unverified. This CDR3 contains 14 residues. Germline V gives CDR1 MNHEY, CDR2 SVGEGT. The CDR3 spells CASSPGPQRDEQYF.

The genes are TRBV2 and TRBJ2-1; TCRdb's assignment of TRBD1 cannot be checked, as there is no DNA. Germline V gene lookup returns CDR1 SNHLY and CDR2 FYNNEI. This CDR3 contains 13 residues. CDR3 amino acids: CAGSSGPWVEQFF.

The rearrangement uses TRBV11-3 and TRBJ2-1; TCRdb indicates TRBD1, and absent DNA this call remains unverified. Germline CDR1 reads SGHNT; CDR2 reads YENEEA. The CDR3 sequence is 13 residues long. The CDR3 protein is CASSLGTGGEQFF. Together with reference TRBV11-3 and TRBJ2-1, the CDR3 gives the full variable domain: EAGVVQSPRYKIIEKKQPVAFWCNPISGHNTLYWYLQNLGQGPELLIRYENEEAVDDSQLPKDRFSAERLKGVDSTLKIQPAELGDSAVYLCASSLGTGGEQFFGPGTRLTVL.

CDR3 loop: CASSLGDTEAFF. V gene TRBV5-1 combines with J gene TRBJ1-1; there is no DNA to check the TCRdb D call of TRBD1. This CDR3 is 12 amino acids long. The V gene's germline CDR1 is SGHRS and CDR2 YFSETQ.

The V and J genes are TRBV27 and TRBJ2-7; TCRdb's assignment of TRBD1 cannot be checked, as there is no DNA. The CDR3 spans 13 residues. Looked up from germline, CDR1 is MNHEY and CDR2 is SMNVEV (reference sequence). CDR3: CASSSRDNYEQYF.

The chain joins TRBV7-8 to TRBJ1-1. The germline V gene encodes CDR1 SGHVS and CDR2 FQNEAQ. This CDR3 is built from 12 residues. CDR3: CASSLGDPEAFF.

The chain joins TRBV15 to TRBJ2-6; without DNA, the TCRdb call of TRBD1 cannot be checked. Germline lookup yields CDR1 LNHNV and CDR2 YYDKDF (reference sequence). The CDR3 is 17 amino acids. This CDR3 reads CATSNLRGGSGANVLTF.

This chain connects TRBV12-3 or TRBV12-4 to TRBJ2-7; no DNA is available, so the TRBD1 call from TCRdb remains unchecked. This CDR3 region has 12 residues. Here the CDR3 reads CASSFGGYEQYF.